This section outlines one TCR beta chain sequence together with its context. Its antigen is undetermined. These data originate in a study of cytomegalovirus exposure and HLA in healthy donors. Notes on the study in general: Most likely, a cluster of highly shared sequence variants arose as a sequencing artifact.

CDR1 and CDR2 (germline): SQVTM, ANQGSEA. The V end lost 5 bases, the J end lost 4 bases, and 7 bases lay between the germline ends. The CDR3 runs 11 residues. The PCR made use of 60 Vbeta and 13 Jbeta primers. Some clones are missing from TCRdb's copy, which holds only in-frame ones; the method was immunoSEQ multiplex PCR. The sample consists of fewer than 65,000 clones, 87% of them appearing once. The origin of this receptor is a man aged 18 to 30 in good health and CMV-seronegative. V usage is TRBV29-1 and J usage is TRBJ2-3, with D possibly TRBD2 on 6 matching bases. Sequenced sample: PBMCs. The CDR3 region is CSVRGADTQYF. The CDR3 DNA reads TGCAGCGTTCGCGGGGCAGATACGCAGTATTTT.